These 14 T cell receptor beta chains were sequenced from one sample in a study of blood T cell repertoires in COVID-19. Sequencing was performed with immunoSEQ multiplex PCR; in TCRdb, only in-frame clones are kept and a portion is missing. The table records 180,000 or so clones, 70% to 80% of them present only once. Sequences were obtained from PBMCs or T cells enriched from blood (not recorded which). Receptors originate from a man aged 55 to 69 who had been exposed to COVID-19.

The rearrangement uses TRBV29-1 and TRBJ1-1; 8 bases match TRBD1. The germline V gene encodes CDR1 SQVTM and CDR2 ANQGSEA. This CDR3 spans 13 amino acids. The trim removed 3 bases at V and 7 bases at J, leaving 7 bases unmatched. The CDR3 here is CSVEPQGAGEAFF. The CDR3 DNA reads as TGCAGCGTTGAGCCGCAGGGGGCAGGTGAAGCTTTCTTT.

The gene calls are TRBV19 and TRBJ2-3, with D tentatively TRBD1 (5 bases). The CDR3 has 13 amino acids. Trimming removed 2 bases from V and 6 bases from J, with 9 bases in between. CDR1 and CDR2 (germline): LNHDA, SQIVND (reference sequence). The DNA for the CDR3 is TGTGCCAGTAGTATAAAGGGGTTTGATACGCAGTATTTT. Protein sequence: CASSIKGFDTQYF.

The chain uses TRBV30 and TRBJ1-1, with D unresolved. V was clipped by 4 bases and J by 2 bases, with 5 bases between them. Germline CDR1 and CDR2: GTSNPN and SVGIG (reference sequence). This CDR3 has 11 amino acids. This CDR3 is CAWTVNTEAFF. The CDR3 nucleotides read TGTGCCTGGACCGTTAACACTGAAGCTTTCTTT.

This chain connects TRBV27 to TRBJ2-7; the D gene is possibly TRBD1 (6 bases). CDR1 is MNHEY, CDR2 SMNVEV, per germline (reference sequence). CDR3 length: 16 amino acids. The V end was cut by 5 bases, the J end by 0 bases, with 17 bases between. The chain's CDR3 is CASSRFWTEFSYEQYF. In DNA form, the CDR3 reads TGTGCCAGCAGTCGCTTTTGGACAGAGTTCTCCTACGAGCAGTACTTC.

This chain uses TRBV5-1 with TRBJ2-7, with 7 bases aligning to TRBD1. Per germline, CDR1 SGHRS and CDR2 YFSETQ. V lost 4 bases and J lost 1; bases outside the gene matches: 8. The CDR3 runs to 15 residues. The CDR3 DNA reads as TGCGCCAGCAGCCTAACCCCGACAGGGTCCTACGAGCAGTACTTC. Residues: CASSLTPTGSYEQYF.

V usage is TRBV19 and J usage is TRBJ1-5, with 7 bases fitting TRBD1. Germline CDR1 and CDR2: LNHDA and SQIVND (reference sequence). V dropped 8 bases and J dropped 0; count of bases not matched to a gene: 7. The CDR3 contains 15 residues. CDR3 nucleotide sequence: TGTGCCAGTGGCGGGACAGCTTATAGCAATCAGCCCCAGCATTTT. It specifies CASGGTAYSNQPQHF.

This CDR3 is CASSVGQGRDTQYF. The CDR3 DNA reads TGTGCCAGCAGCGTGGGACAGGGGCGAGATACGCAGTATTTT. The chain joins TRBV7-3 to TRBJ2-3; 10 bases align to TRBD1. In germline, CDR1 is SGHTA, CDR2 FQGTGA. This CDR3 has 14 residues. V was clipped by 5 bases and J by 5 bases; unmatched bases: 4.

The gene calls are TRBV10-3 and TRBJ1-2, with TRBD1 matching over 8 bases. The CDR3 loop spans 13 amino acids. V lost 10 bases and J lost 6; bases outside the gene matches: 10. CDR1 is ENHRY, CDR2 SYGVKD, per germline. CDR3 nucleotides: TGTGCCAGCACTTTGGACAGGGTAGATGGCTACACCTTC. Amino acids: CASTLDRVDGYTF.

The V and J genes are TRBV11-3 and TRBJ2-2, with 8 bases aligning to TRBD1. Germline CDR1 is SGHNT and CDR2 is YENEEA. The J segment lost 4 bases and the V segment lost 6 bases, leaving 4 bases of the junction unmatched. The CDR3 runs 14 residues. CDR3 residues: CASRVRGLTGELFF. The CDR3 region has the DNA TGTGCCAGCAGGGTCAGGGGGCTCACCGGGGAGCTGTTTTTT. Looking up the rest from reference TRBV11-3 and TRBJ2-2 gives the full variable domain: EAGVVQSPRYKIIEKKQPVAFWCNPISGHNTLYWYLQNLGQGPELLIRYENEEAVDDSQLPKDRFSAERLKGVDSTLKIQPAELGDSAVYLCASRVRGLTGELFFGEGSRLTVL.

This clone was seen a handful of times. The gene calls are TRBV24-1 and TRBJ2-5; 8 positions agree with TRBD2. Trimming took 6 bases from V and 2 from J; bases not matched to a gene: 7. This CDR3 is 15 amino acids long. Germline assignment: CDR1 KGHDR and CDR2 SFDVKD. The CDR3: CATSPGLEVQETQYF. CDR3 DNA: TGTGCCACCAGTCCGGGACTAGAGGTTCAAGAGACCCAGTACTTC.

This rearrangement joins TRBV6-5 to TRBJ2-7; D gene unclear. The germline gives CDR1 MNHEY, CDR2 SVGAGI. The germline V and J ends were trimmed by 6 bases and 1 base, with 4 bases remaining between them. The CDR3 contains 11 residues. The CDR3 is CASRQSYEQYF. The DNA for the CDR3 is TGTGCCAGCAGGCAGTCCTACGAGCAGTACTTC.

The chain uses TRBV9 and TRBJ2-1, with 7 bases identical to TRBD2. The CDR3 is 15 amino acids. Germline lookup yields CDR1 SGDLS and CDR2 YYNGEE. Losses at the gene ends were 0 bases for V and 5 bases for J; bases not matched to a gene: 5. DNA of the CDR3: TGTGCCAGCAGCGTAGCTAGCGGAGGAAACAATGAGCAGTTCTTC. Translating it yields CASSVASGGNNEQFF.

The rearrangement links TRBV1 to TRBJ1-2. TRBV1 is reported as a pseudogene. CDR3 length equals 13 residues. CDR3 sequence reads: CTSSQEGIYGYTF. CDR3 nucleotide sequence: TGCACCAGCAGCCAGGAGGGAATCTATGGCTACACCTTC.

The genes are TRBV5-8 and TRBJ1-3; D is ambiguous. This CDR3 region has 13 residues. V was clipped by 2 bases and J by 4 bases, with 7 bases between them. Germline V CDR1 and CDR2: SGHTS, YDEGEE. CDR3 DNA sequence: TGTGCCAGCAGCTTTGGAGGGGGAAACACCATATATTTT. It translates to CASSFGGGNTIYF.